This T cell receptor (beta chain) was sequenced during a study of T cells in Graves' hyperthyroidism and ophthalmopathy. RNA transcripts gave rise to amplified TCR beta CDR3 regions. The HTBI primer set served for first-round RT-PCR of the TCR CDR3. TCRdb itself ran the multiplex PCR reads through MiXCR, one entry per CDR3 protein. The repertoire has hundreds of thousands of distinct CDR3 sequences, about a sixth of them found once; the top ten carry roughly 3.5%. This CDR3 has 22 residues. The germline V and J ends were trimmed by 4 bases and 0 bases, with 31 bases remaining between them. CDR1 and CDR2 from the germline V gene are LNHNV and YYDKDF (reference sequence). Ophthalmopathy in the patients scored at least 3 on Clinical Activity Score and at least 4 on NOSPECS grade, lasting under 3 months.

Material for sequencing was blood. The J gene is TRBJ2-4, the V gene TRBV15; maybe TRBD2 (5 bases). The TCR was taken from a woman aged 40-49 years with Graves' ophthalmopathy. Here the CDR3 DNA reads TGTGCCACCAGCATTTTCCCCTTTCGACTAACGCCGCAAAGTAAAGCCAAAAACATTCAGTACTTC. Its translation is CATSIFPFRLTPQSKAKNIQYF.